A selection of T cell receptor beta chains follows, all from one sample in a study of control samples from healthy donors and cancer patients. The method was immunoSEQ multiplex PCR; TCRdb's version includes in-frame clones alone and lacks a portion of them. The sample holds roughly 43,000 clones; about 94% are singletons and the top ten take approximately 24%. The sample taken for sequencing was blood. The receptor set was obtained from a man aged 55 to 69 in good health. CDR3s include the opening cysteine and the closing phenylalanine or tryptophan. D genes are given only for firm matches. Clone size is shown for a subset of rows, as once, few, many or a class of expanded clone.

>TRBV30|-|TRBD2|TRBJ2-3
TGTGCCTGGAACGGACTAGCAGCTAGCACAGATACGCAGTATTTT
CAWNGLAASTDTQYF
>TRBV7-2|-|TRBD1|TRBJ2-5
TGTGCCAGCAGCTTCCAGGGGGAAGAGACCCAGTACTTC
CASSFQGEETQYF
>TRBV27|once|-|TRBJ2-2
TGTGCCAGCTTGGCAGGGCTAGCCGGCACCGGGGAGCTGTTTTTT
CASLAGLAGTGELFF
>TRBV19|-|TRBD1|TRBJ1-1
TGTGCCAGTAGTACTTCCGGGACAGGGCTACCCACTGAAGCTTTCTTT
CASSTSGTGLPTEAFF
>TRBV7-9|-|-|TRBJ2-5
TGTGCCAGCAGCACACTGGTTGCGGAAGAGACCCAGTACTTC
CASSTLVAEETQYF
>TRBV11-2|-|-|TRBJ2-5
TGTGCCAGCAGCCTAGAGGATCTCCCGGGGGAGACCCAGTACTTC
CASSLEDLPGETQYF
>TRBV18|once|-|TRBJ2-7
TGTGCCAGCTCACCAACTGGAGCGTACGAGCAGTACTTC
CASSPTGAYEQYF
>TRBV27|-|-|TRBJ1-1
TGTGCCAGCAGTTTACAGCTAATGAACACTGAAGCTTTCTTT
CASSLQLMNTEAFF
>TRBV19|few|-|TRBJ1-5
TGTGCCAGTACAAGGGGCAATCAGCCCCAGCATTTT
CASTRGNQPQHF
>TRBV19|-|-|TRBJ2-3
TGTGCCAGTAGTAAGCTCAAGACAGATACGCAGTATTTT
CASSKLKTDTQYF
>TRBV27|-|-|TRBJ2-7
TGTGCCAGCAGTCCAAAGAACGGAATCTCCTACGAGCAGTACTTC
CASSPKNGISYEQYF
>TRBV18|-|-|TRBJ1-1
TGTGCCAGCTCACCGCTTAGGGACACTGAAGCTTTCTTT
CASSPLRDTEAFF
>TRBV19|-|-|TRBJ2-4
TGTGCCAGTAGTATTAGGACCGTAGCCAAAAACATTCAGTACTTC
CASSIRTVAKNIQYF
>TRBV20-1|-|-|TRBJ1-2
TGCAGTGCTAGTCCTATTGCCTATGGCTACACCTTC
CSASPIAYGYTF
>TRBV5-8|-|-|TRBJ2-5
TGTGCCAGCAGCTTGGTAGGGTCAGGGGCACAAGAGACCCAGTACTTC
CASSLVGSGAQETQYF
>TRBV20-1|-|-|TRBJ1-5
TGCAGTGCCAGTGGAGATCAGCCCCAGCATTTT
CSASGDQPQHF
>TRBV19|-|-|TRBJ1-4
TGTGCCAGTAGTCGAGTCTTCGGACAGATCGAAAAACTGTTTTTT
CASSRVFGQIEKLFF
>TRBV7-2|-|-|TRBJ1-3
TGTGCCAGCAGCTTAGAGGGGGGGGACTCTGGAAACACCATATATTTT
CASSLEGGDSGNTIYF
>TRBV19|-|TRBD2|TRBJ2-3
TGTGCCAGTAGTACGATTCCCCGACAGGCTAGCGGGGTAGATACGCAGTATTTT
CASSTIPRQASGVDTQYF
>TRBV19|-|-|TRBJ2-3
TGTGCCAGTAGTATTGGACTACACACAGATACGCAGTATTTT
CASSIGLHTDTQYF
>TRBV4-1|-|TRBD2|TRBJ2-1
TGCGCCAGCAGCCAAGTTGGCGGGAGGGTTGACAATGAGCAGTTCTTC
CASSQVGGRVDNEQFF
>TRBV9|-|-|TRBJ2-7
TGTGCCAGCAGCCCAGGGTGGTTTTCGTACGAGCAGTACTTC
CASSPGWFSYEQYF
>TRBV7-2|-|-|TRBJ2-7
TGTGCCAGCAGCTTCCGGGGGCCTATGGGCTTAGGCGAGCAGTACTTC
CASSFRGPMGLGEQYF
>TRBV7-2|-|-|TRBJ1-5
TGTGCCAGCAGCTTAGTAGATCAGCCCCAGCATTTT
CASSLVDQPQHF
>TRBV28|few|-|TRBJ2-4
TGTGCCAGCAGTCTCGAGAGTCTAGCCAAAAACATTCAGTACTTC
CASSLESLAKNIQYF
>TRBV27|-|-|TRBJ2-2
TGTGCCAGCAGTTTATGGTTGGGGGGGGAGCTGTTTTTT
CASSLWLGGELFF
>TRBV10-3|-|TRBD1|TRBJ2-1
TGTGCCATCAGGGGGGACAGGGCCCACAATGAGCAGTTCTTC
CAIRGDRAHNEQFF
>TRBV28|-|TRBD1|TRBJ2-5
TGTGCCAGCAGTTTAAGCAGGGGGCCCGCACAAGAGACCCAGTACTTC
CASSLSRGPAQETQYF
>TRBV9|-|TRBD1|TRBJ1-1
TGTGCCAGCAGCGTGGAGGACAGGCTTGGAGCTTTCTTT
CASSVEDRLGAFF
>TRBV7-6|-|TRBD2|TRBJ2-1
TGTGCCAGCAGCTTGGGTCTAGCGGGAGTCTACAATGAGCAGTTCTTC
CASSLGLAGVYNEQFF
>TRBV28|-|TRBD2|TRBJ2-5
TGTGCCAGCAGTTGGACTAGCGGGAGTATGGAGACCCAGTACTTC
CASSWTSGSMETQYF
>TRBV9|few|-|TRBJ2-7
TGTGCCAGCAGCGTAGGACTATTGAAGGCTAGCGAGGGGTCCTACGAGCAGTACTTC
CASSVGLLKASEGSYEQYF
>TRBV27|-|TRBD1|TRBJ2-7
TGTGCCAGCAGTCTAGCGTCATTCAGGGGGCGTAGTGGGGAGCAGTACTTC
CASSLASFRGRSGEQYF
>TRBV3-1/TRBV3-2|-|TRBD2|TRBJ2-2
TGTGCCAGCAGCCAAGAGGGGACTAGCGGGAGGGCCTTCGGGGAGCTGTTTTTT
CASSQEGTSGRAFGELFF
>TRBV7-9|-|-|TRBJ2-1
TGTGCCAGCACCCTCGACCTGGCGTCAGGGGAGCAGTTCTTC
CASTLDLASGEQFF
>TRBV27|-|-|TRBJ1-2
TGTGCCAGCAGTTCACGGGCGAACTATGGCTACACCTTC
CASSSRANYGYTF
>TRBV29-1|-|TRBD1|TRBJ1-4
TGCAGCGTTCGCCCACAGGGGGCTAATGAAAAACTGTTTTTT
CSVRPQGANEKLFF
>TRBV11-3|-|-|TRBJ2-4
TGTGCCAGCAGCTTAGAACGCGGGTCCAACATTCAGTACTTC
CASSLERGSNIQYF
>TRBV5-6|-|TRBD1|TRBJ1-1
TGTGCCAGCAGCCCTAGGGACAGGGTGAACACTGAAGCTTTCTTT
CASSPRDRVNTEAFF
>TRBV11-2|few|-|TRBJ1-3
TGTGCCAGCAGCTTAGATCCAGACATGATCTCTGGAAACACCATATATTTT
CASSLDPDMISGNTIYF
>TRBV9|-|TRBD2|TRBJ2-1
TGTGCCAGCAGCGTAGGGGTTAGCGGGATCGACAATGAGCAGTTCTTC
CASSVGVSGIDNEQFF
>TRBV6-1|-|-|TRBJ1-6
TGTGCCAGCAGTGACAGACCGCGGGTTAATTCACCCCTCCACTTT
CASSDRPRVNSPLHF
>TRBV4-1|-|TRBD1|TRBJ1-4
TGCGCCAGCAGCCAAGGACAGGGTAGGGCTAATGAAAAACTGTTTTTT
CASSQGQGRANEKLFF
>TRBV24-1|-|TRBD1|TRBJ2-1
TGTGCCACCAGTGATTTCCGGACAGGGACCAGGGGTGAGCAGTTCTTC
CATSDFRTGTRGEQFF
>TRBV27|-|-|TRBJ2-3
TGTGCCAGCAGTTTAAGGGGGAGGCAACCAGATACGCAGTATTTT
CASSLRGRQPDTQYF
>TRBV10-3|once|TRBD1|TRBJ1-2
TGTGCCATCAGCAAGACAGGGGGCGCTAACTATGGCTACACCTTC
CAISKTGGANYGYTF
>TRBV10-1|-|-|TRBJ1-1
TGCGCCAGCAGTAGGGGAACGAACACTGAAGCTTTCTTT
CASSRGTNTEAFF
>TRBV18|-|-|TRBJ1-6
TGTGCCAGCTCACCAAACAGGGAGGGATCACCCCTCCACTTT
CASSPNREGSPLHF
>TRBV10-3|-|-|TRBJ1-1
TGTGCCATCAGTGATGGTGGTAGGGGGGTCACTGAAGCTTTCTTT
CAISDGGRGVTEAFF
>TRBV11-2|-|TRBD2|TRBJ2-7
TGTGCCGGGGGGGACGGACCCTACGAGCAGTACTTC
CAGGDGPYEQYF
>TRBV9|-|TRBD1|TRBJ1-6
TGTGCCAGCAGCGTTGGACAGGGAATCAATTCACCCCTCCACTTT
CASSVGQGINSPLHF
>TRBV5-6|-|-|TRBJ2-3
TGTGCCAGCAGCTTGAGTCTTAGCACAGATACGCAGTATTTT
CASSLSLSTDTQYF
>TRBV19|-|TRBD2|TRBJ2-1
TGTGCCAGTAGTCCCTGGGGGCGGGGGGACTACAATGAGCAGTTCTTC
CASSPWGRGDYNEQFF